Shown below are 24 T cell receptor beta chains from a single sample sequenced in a study of identical twins. TCRdb passed the 5' RACE reads through MiXCR, listing each CDR3 protein once. The table lists 1.5 million to 2 million distinct CDR3 sequences, 32% of them singletons. Sequencing was done on a sample of cord blood. Source of these receptors: a newborn girl in good health.

This clonotype turned up a few times. The CDR3 DNA reads as TGTGCCAGCAGCCAAGCCGGGGCCCGCTCCTACAATGAGCAGTTCTTC. It is translated as CASSQAGARSYNEQFF. This sequence joins TRBV16 and TRBJ2-1; D assignment may be TRBD1 or TRBD2 (5 bases each). Germline values: CDR1 KGHSY, CDR2 FQNENV. This CDR3 has 16 residues. Trimming removed 2 bases at V and 0 bases at J, with 11 bases between. The entire variable domain, with the rest obtained from reference TRBV16 and TRBJ2-1, is as follows: GEEVAQTPKHLVRGEGQKAKLYCAPIKGHSYVFWYQQVLKNEFKFLISFQNENVFDETGMPKERFSAKCLPNSPCSLEIQATKLEDSAVYFCASSQAGARSYNEQFFGPGTRLTVL.

In the case of this clonotype: A much larger clone lies a single base off, so this may be a read error. The chain recombines TRBV28 with TRBJ2-5; 7 bases match TRBD1. CDR1 MDHEN and CDR2 SYDVKM come from the germline V gene. V dropped 4 bases and J dropped 11; count of bases not matched to a gene: 7. This CDR3 region has 12 residues. The CDR3 DNA reads TGTGCCAGCAGTTGGGGACAGTCTGAGCAGTACTTC. Protein sequence: CASSWGQSEQYF.

Here the CDR3 DNA reads TGTGCCAGCAGTTGGGGACCATCGAAAGATACGCAGTATTTT. Encoded protein: CASSWGPSKDTQYF. The chain is built from TRBV28 and TRBJ2-3; D assignment may be TRBD1 or TRBD2 (5 bases each). V was cut by 4 bases and J by 5 bases, with 13 bases left in between. CDR1 MDHEN and CDR2 SYDVKM come from the germline V gene. The CDR3 has 14 amino acids.

In its sample, this clonotype was seen a few times. V is TRBV6-1 and J is TRBJ2-5; no clear D gene. Trimming stripped 8 bases from V and 0 bases from J, with 13 bases between. The CDR3 length is 14 residues. Germline CDR1 and CDR2: MNHNS and SASEGT. As DNA, the CDR3 is TGTGCCAGCCTGAACTGGCAAAACCAAGAGACCCAGTACTTC. It is translated as CASLNWQNQETQYF.

The chain couples TRBV20-1 to TRBJ2-5; D uncertain. Germline assignment: CDR1 DFQATT and CDR2 SNEGSKA (reference sequence). V was shortened by 5 bases and J by 11 bases, with 21 bases between the two germline ends. The CDR3 spans 13 residues. CDR3 loop: CSASSPPSNEQYF. The CDR3 nucleotides are TGCAGTGCTTCCTCTCCCCCTTCTAATGAGCAGTACTTC.

The sample holds many counts of this clonotype. The V and J genes are TRBV24-1 and TRBJ2-5; unclear D gene. Germline V gene sequence: CDR1 KGHDR, CDR2 SFDVKD. Trimming removed 2 bases at V and 3 bases at J, with 6 bases between. The CDR3 length is 13 residues. The CDR3 coding sequence is TGTGCCACCAGTGATTCGTGGGAAGAGACCCAGTACTTC. It translates to CATSDSWEETQYF.

This clonotype came up a few times. V and J are TRBV2 and TRBJ1-1; D unclear. Trimming removed 3 bases at V and 4 bases at J, with 9 bases between. CDR3 length equals 13 residues. CDR1 is SNHLY, CDR2 FYNNEI, per germline. In nucleotides, the CDR3 is TGTGCCAGCAGTGAGAGGAGGGTCACTGAAGCTTTCTTT. Protein: CASSERRVTEAFF.

The table lists this clonotype with a few counts. This chain uses TRBV19 with TRBJ2-7; D possibly corresponds to TRBD2 (6 bases). From germline, CDR1 is LNHDA and CDR2 SQIVND (reference sequence). V gave up 6 bases and J gave up 2 bases, with 14 bases separating them. The CDR3 consists of 14 residues. DNA of the CDR3: TGTGCCAGTAGACCGGGACTCGGAACCTACGAGCAGTACTTC. It codes for CASRPGLGTYEQYF.

This rearrangement joins TRBV14 to TRBJ2-7; the match to TRBD2 covers 8 bases. The CDR3 has 15 residues. Losses at the gene ends were 5 bases for V and 7 bases for J; bases not matched to a gene: 13. CDR1 and CDR2 from the germline V gene are SGHDN and FVKESK. This CDR3 reads CASSAASGRNNEQYF. The DNA for the CDR3 is TGTGCCAGCAGCGCAGCTAGCGGGCGAAACAATGAGCAGTACTTC. Supplemented by reference TRBV14 and TRBJ2-7, the full variable domain reads EAGVTQFPSHSVIEKGQTVTLRCDPISGHDNLYWYRRVMGKEIKFLLHFVKESKQDESGMPNNRFLAERTGGTYSTLKVQPAELEDSGVYFCASSAASGRNNEQYFGPGTRLTVT.

This clonotype was seen only a few times. The V call is TRBV12-3 or TRBV12-4, the J call TRBJ1-5; D remains unclear. CDR3 size: 15 residues. V lost 6 bases and J 0 bases, leaving 12 bases between the germline ends. Here the CDR3 reads CASRQSLNSNQPQHF. CDR3 in DNA: TGTGCCAGCAGACAGAGCCTTAATAGCAATCAGCCCCAGCATTTT.

This clonotype was counted ten times or more. The genes are TRBV13 and TRBJ2-7, with a possible D match to TRBD1 (6 bases). Germline V CDR1 and CDR2: PRHDT, FYEKMQ (reference sequence). The germline V and J ends were trimmed by 5 bases and 2 bases, with 10 bases remaining between them. The CDR3 is 13 residues long. CDR3 sequence reads: CASSKDSTYEQYF. The DNA for the CDR3 is TGTGCCAGCAGCAAGGACAGTACCTACGAGCAGTACTTC.

The chain couples TRBV20-1 to TRBJ2-3, with a tentative D call TRBD2 (5 bases). The germline V gene encodes CDR1 DFQATT and CDR2 SNEGSKA (reference sequence). There are 13 residues in the CDR3. V was cut by 6 bases and J by 1 base, with 11 bases left in between. The CDR3 region has the DNA TGCAGTGCCCCCTTTAGCGGCACAGATACGCAGTATTTT. Its protein is CSAPFSGTDTQYF.

The genes are TRBV9 and TRBJ1-1; no clear D. The CDR3 has 13 amino acids. With 0 bases removed from V and 8 bases from J, the gap between germline ends came to 11 bases. Germline-derived CDR1 and CDR2 are SGDLS and YYNGEE. The CDR3 nucleotides are TGTGCCAGCAGCGTAGACACGTCGGGGGAAGCTTTCTTT. The encoded protein is CASSVDTSGEAFF.

The chain recombines TRBV24-1 with TRBJ1-6, with TRBD1 matching over 7 bases. In germline, CDR1 is KGHDR, CDR2 SFDVKD. The junction had 10 bases not matched to a gene; V was cut back by 5 bases and J by 10 bases. The CDR3 is 15 amino acids. The CDR3 coding sequence is TGTGCCACCAGTGTTAACAGGGGAAAGGAATCACCCCTCCACTTT. Its translation: CATSVNRGKESPLHF.

This clonotype appeared a few times. This chain links TRBV24-1 with TRBJ1-5; TRBD1 is a possible D gene (5 bases). This CDR3 spans 17 amino acids. The germline V gene encodes CDR1 KGHDR and CDR2 SFDVKD. The V end was cut by 0 bases, the J end by 4 bases, with 15 bases between. The CDR3 region is CATSDLPLLGGNQPQHF. The CDR3 nucleotides read TGTGCCACCAGTGATTTGCCCTTGCTGGGGGGGAATCAGCCCCAGCATTTT.

The chain links TRBV4-2 to TRBJ2-3, with TRBD2 matching over 9 bases. V shed 3 bases and J 0 bases; nucleotides not matched to a gene: 10. The germline V gene encodes CDR1 LGHNA and CDR2 YNFKEQ. This CDR3 has 18 residues. CDR3 bases: TGTGCCAGCAGCCATCGGAGCGGGGGGTATTCTAGCACAGATACGCAGTATTTT. This translates into CASSHRSGGYSSTDTQYF.

Ten or more counts support this clonotype. The J gene is TRBJ1-2, the V gene TRBV12-3 or TRBV12-4; no reliable D call. The V gene lost 5 bases and the J gene lost 4 bases, with 8 bases spanning the gap. This CDR3 contains 12 residues. CDR3 sequence: CASSRGPYGYTF. CDR3 nucleotides: TGTGCCAGCAGTCGTGGACCCTATGGCTACACCTTC.

This clonotype was counted a few times. V usage is TRBV7-9 and J usage is TRBJ1-2, with D tentatively TRBD1 (5 bases). Per germline, CDR1 SEHNR and CDR2 FQNEAQ (reference sequence). The CDR3 covers 15 residues. The V and J ends lost 2 bases and 5 bases respectively, with 15 bases between them. For the CDR3, the DNA is TGTGCCAGCAGCTTAAATTTTGGGGGGAGTTATGGCTACACCTTC. Amino acids: CASSLNFGGSYGYTF.

This clonotype was counted ten times or more. The chain couples TRBV20-1 to TRBJ2-7; 9 bases fit TRBD2. The J segment lost 2 bases and the V segment lost 2 bases, leaving 4 bases of the junction unmatched. Germline V CDR1 and CDR2: DFQATT, SNEGSKA (reference sequence). CDR3 length: 14 amino acids. CDR3 residues: CSARLAGWTYEQYF. In DNA form, the CDR3 reads TGCAGTGCTAGACTAGCGGGGTGGACCTACGAGCAGTACTTC.

V gene TRBV29-1 combines with J gene TRBJ2-1; perhaps D is TRBD1 or TRBD2 (5 bases each). The CDR3 consists of 12 residues. Germline V gives CDR1 SQVTM, CDR2 ANQGSEA. V gave up 4 bases and J gave up 6 bases, with 10 bases separating them. CDR3 sequence (DNA): TGCAGCGTTGTTGTAGGGACCAATGAGCAGTTCTTC. Protein sequence: CSVVVGTNEQFF.

To note about this clonotype: Sequence at one end of the junction differs from germline and may be a read error. The chain links TRBV28 to TRBJ1-1, with a possible D match to TRBD1 (5 bases). CDR1 and CDR2 (germline): MDHEN, SYDVKM. This CDR3 is 15 amino acids long. CDR3 amino acids: CASSHLQGWGTGAFF. CDR3 DNA sequence: TGTGCCAGCAGTCACCTCCAGGGCTGGGGCACTGGAGCTTTCTTT.

This clonotype was seen many times. The chain couples TRBV27 to TRBJ1-5; D is unresolved. This CDR3 spans 13 amino acids. Trimming left V 1 base short and J 6 bases short, with 7 bases between. CDR1 and CDR2 from the germline V gene are MNHEY and SMNVEV (reference sequence). DNA for the CDR3: TGTGCCAGCAGTTTATTCCGGGGTCAGCCCCAGCATTTT. Amino acid sequence: CASSLFRGQPQHF.

Only a few counts were recorded for this clonotype. The chain couples TRBV20-1 to TRBJ2-1, with unresolved D. With 5 bases removed from V and 0 bases from J, the gap between germline ends came to 11 bases. CDR3 length: 14 residues. CDR1 is DFQATT and CDR2 is SNEGSKA in the germline V gene (reference sequence). The chain's CDR3 is CSAPDWISYNEQFF. The CDR3 nucleotides read TGCAGTGCTCCCGACTGGATCTCCTACAATGAGCAGTTCTTC.

This clonotype was recorded a few times. This sequence joins TRBV5-6 and TRBJ2-2, with unresolved D. Germline V gene sequence: CDR1 SGHDT, CDR2 YYEEEE. This CDR3 contains 17 residues. Between the trimmed V and J ends, which lost 3 bases and 1 base, there was a span of 16 bases. This chain's CDR3 is CASSSAYRQVNTGELFF. The CDR3 region has the DNA TGTGCCAGCAGCTCCGCTTACCGACAAGTGAACACCGGGGAGCTGTTTTTT.